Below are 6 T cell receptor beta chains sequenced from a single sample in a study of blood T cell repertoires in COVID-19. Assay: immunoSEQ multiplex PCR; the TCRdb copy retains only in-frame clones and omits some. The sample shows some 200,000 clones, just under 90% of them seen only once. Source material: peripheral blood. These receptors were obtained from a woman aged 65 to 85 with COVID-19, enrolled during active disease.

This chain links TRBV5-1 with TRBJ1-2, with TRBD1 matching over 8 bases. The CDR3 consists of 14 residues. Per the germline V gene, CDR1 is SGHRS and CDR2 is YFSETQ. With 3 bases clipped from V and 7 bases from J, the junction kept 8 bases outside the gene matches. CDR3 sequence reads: CASSSSTGVSGYTF. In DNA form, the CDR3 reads TGCGCCAGCAGCTCTTCGACAGGGGTGAGTGGCTACACCTTC.

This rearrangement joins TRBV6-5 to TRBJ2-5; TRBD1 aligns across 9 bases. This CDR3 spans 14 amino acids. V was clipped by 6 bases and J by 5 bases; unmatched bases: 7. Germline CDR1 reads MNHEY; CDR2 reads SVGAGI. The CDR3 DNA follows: TGTGCCAGCAGCCGGGACAGGGCGGATGAGACCCAGTACTTC. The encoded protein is CASSRDRADETQYF.

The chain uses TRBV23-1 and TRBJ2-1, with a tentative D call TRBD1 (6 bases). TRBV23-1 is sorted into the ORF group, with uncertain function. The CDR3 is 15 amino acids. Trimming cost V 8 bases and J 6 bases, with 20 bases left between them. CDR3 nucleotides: TGCGCCAGCGGCGACTCAACAGGGTTTCTCAATGAGCAGTTCTTC. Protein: CASGDSTGFLNEQFF.

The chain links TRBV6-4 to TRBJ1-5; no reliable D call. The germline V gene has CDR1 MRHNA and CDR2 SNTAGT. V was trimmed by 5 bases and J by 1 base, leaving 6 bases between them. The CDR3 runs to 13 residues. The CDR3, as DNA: TGTGCCAGCAGTACAGAGAGCAATCAGCCCCAGCATTTT. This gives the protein CASSTESNQPQHF.

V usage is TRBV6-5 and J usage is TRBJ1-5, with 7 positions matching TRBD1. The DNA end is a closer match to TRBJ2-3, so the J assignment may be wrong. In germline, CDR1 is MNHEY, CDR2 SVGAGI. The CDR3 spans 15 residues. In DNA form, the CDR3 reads TGTGCCAGCAGTCCCGGGACAGAGCCCAATCAGCCCCAGTATTTT. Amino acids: CASSPGTEPNQPQYF.

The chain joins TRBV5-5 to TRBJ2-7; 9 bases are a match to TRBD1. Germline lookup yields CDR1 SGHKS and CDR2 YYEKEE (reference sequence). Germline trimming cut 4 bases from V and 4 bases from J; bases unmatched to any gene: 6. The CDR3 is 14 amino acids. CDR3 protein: CASSRPGQGYEQYF. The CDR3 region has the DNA TGTGCCAGCAGCCGACCGGGACAGGGTTACGAGCAGTACTTC.